These T cell receptor beta chains were read from a single sample in a study of T-cell reconstitution after alpha-beta-depleted transplantation in children. TCRdb called the PCR reads again in MiXCR, with one record for every CDR3 protein. The sample records 170,000 or so distinct CDR3 sequences, over 5.5% being singletons. Sequenced material: PBMCs from the stem cell graft donor, taken from the stem cell graft. The receptors were gathered from a human donor who donated a stem cell graft to a child with Wiskott-Aldrich syndrome. Each CDR3 is given with its conserved first and last residue. Clone size is given for some rows only: seen once, a few or many times, or a class if the clone is expanded.

TRBV7-8	many	TRBJ2-1	CASSLTSGSGDEQFF
TRBV5-5	few	TRBJ1-2	CASRRGDRGQNGYTF
TRBV20-1	many	TRBJ1-2	CSVGAGNGYTF
TRBV6-1	many	TRBJ1-6	CASSRRTGWSTERSPLHF
TRBV15	many	TRBJ2-2	CATSRGQGTPSGELFF
TRBV18	many	TRBJ1-2	CASSPYRDANYGYTF
TRBV5-1	many	TRBJ2-7	CASSLQTQGALGQYF
TRBV12-3/TRBV12-4	many	TRBJ1-3	CASNYPGGTIYF
TRBV18	NA	TRBJ2-7	CASSHLAGVSLEQYF
TRBV18	many	TRBJ2-1	CASSPHQGHEQFF
TRBV4-1	many	TRBJ2-7	CASSQPRNSYEQYF
TRBV18	NA	TRBJ2-1	CASSLPGPHNEQFF
TRBV20-1	many	TRBJ2-1	CSARAPTGTGEQFF
TRBV12-3/TRBV12-4	many	TRBJ1-2	CASRLGQQLNYGYTF
TRBV7-2	NA	TRBJ2-5	CASSLEGGWGETQYF
TRBV6-1	few	TRBJ1-4	CASRSGARENEKLFF
TRBV27	many	TRBJ2-7	CASSVRAAYEQYF